This entry describes one T cell receptor beta chain. No antigen is known for it. Between the trimmed V and J ends, which lost 1 base and 4 bases, there was a span of 11 bases. This CDR3 region has 14 residues. Quantitative molecular-barcoded 5'-RACE generated the TCR beta libraries. TCRdb reanalysed the 5' RACE reads using MiXCR and keeps one entry per CDR3 protein. The sample carries 300,000 to 350,000 distinct CDR3 sequences, less than 25% recorded once. The data were obtained in a study of CD8 T cells in ankylosing spondylitis. Findings and limits, study-wide: The disease-linked clones had a CD8+ phenotype and low blood frequencies. Certain motif variants had earlier appeared in reactive arthritis synovial fluid and blood. It was reported that disease-linked clones were significantly enriched in matched ankylosing spondylitis synovial fluid.

This receptor was taken from a female donor with ankylosing spondylitis or in good health (not recorded which). The sample comprised blood, either unsorted or a sorted T cell fraction (not recorded which). The chain has TRBV12-3 or TRBV12-4 and TRBJ2-7, with no clear D. The CDR3 DNA sequence: TGTGCCAGCAGTTTAGGGTCCGGTCCATACGAGCAGTACTTC. As protein: CASSLGSGPYEQYF.